This T cell receptor beta chain is from a study of shared clonotypes between healthy human individuals. Study-wide results and limits: Clonotype sharing among donors was thought likely to change with sequencing depth. Relative to memory subsets, naive subsets generally showed larger estimated richness.

Caucasian adults living in Nashville, Tennessee, provided all samples. The authors divided CD4+ cells into CD45RA+ naive and CD45RA-negative memory subsets. Assay used: immunoSEQ multiplex PCR; TCRdb lists only in-frame clones, some missing. This table has approximately 250,000 clones, 65% appearing once. This clone came up a few times. Antigen: not known. The sample contains more than one DNA sequence encoding this CDR3. With 3 bases clipped from V and 2 bases from J, the junction kept 3 bases outside the gene matches. Germline V gives CDR1 SGHRS, CDR2 YFSETQ. The CDR3 is made up of 16 amino acids. This receptor was identified in a man under 40 in good health. Sequenced material: memory CD4+ T cells sorted from blood. Subset indicated: CD45RA-negative fraction. The chain is built from TRBV5-1 and TRBJ2-7, with 15 bases aligning to TRBD2. The CDR3 protein is CASSSGLAGGPYEQYF. In DNA form, the CDR3 reads TGCGCCAGCAGCTCGGGACTAGCGGGAGGACCCTACGAGCAGTACTTC.